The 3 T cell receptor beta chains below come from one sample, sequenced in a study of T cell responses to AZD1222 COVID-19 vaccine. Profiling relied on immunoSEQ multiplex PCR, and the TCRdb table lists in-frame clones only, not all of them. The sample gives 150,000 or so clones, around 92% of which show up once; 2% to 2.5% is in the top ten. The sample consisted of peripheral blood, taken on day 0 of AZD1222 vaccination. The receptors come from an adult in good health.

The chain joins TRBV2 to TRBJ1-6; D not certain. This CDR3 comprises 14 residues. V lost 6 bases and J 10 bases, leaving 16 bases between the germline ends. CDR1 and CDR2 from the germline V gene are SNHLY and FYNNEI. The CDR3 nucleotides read TGTGCCAGCAGGTCAGGATGGGGTCTCTCACCCCTCCACTTT. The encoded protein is CASRSGWGLSPLHF.

The CDR3: CASSSLGTLYEQYF. In DNA form, the CDR3 reads TGTGCCAGCAGCTCGTTAGGGACACTCTACGAGCAGTACTTC. The genes are TRBV7-2 and TRBJ2-7, with a possible D match to TRBD1 (6 bases). Germline CDR1 is SGHTA and CDR2 is FQGNSA. Trimming left V 4 bases short and J 3 bases short, with 13 bases between. The CDR3 totals 14 residues.

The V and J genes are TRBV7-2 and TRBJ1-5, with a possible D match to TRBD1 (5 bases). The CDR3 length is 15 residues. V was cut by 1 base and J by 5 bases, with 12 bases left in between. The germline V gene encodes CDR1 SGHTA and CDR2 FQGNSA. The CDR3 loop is CASSLGAGSHQPQHF. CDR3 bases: TGTGCCAGCAGCTTAGGGGCAGGGTCACATCAGCCCCAGCATTTT.